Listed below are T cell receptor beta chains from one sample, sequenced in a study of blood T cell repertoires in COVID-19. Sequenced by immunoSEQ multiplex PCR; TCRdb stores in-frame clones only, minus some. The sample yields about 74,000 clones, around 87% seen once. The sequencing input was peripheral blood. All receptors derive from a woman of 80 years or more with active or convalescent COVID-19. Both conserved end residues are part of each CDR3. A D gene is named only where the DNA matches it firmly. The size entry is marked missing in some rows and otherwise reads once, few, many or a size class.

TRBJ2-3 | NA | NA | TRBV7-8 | CASSFRGAGDTQYF | TGTGCCAGCAGCTTCAGGGGCGCGGGAGATACGCAGTATTTT
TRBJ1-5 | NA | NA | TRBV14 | CASSTTRGVVQPQHF | TGTGCCAGCAGCACCACGCGGGGGGTAGTTCAGCCCCAGCATTTT
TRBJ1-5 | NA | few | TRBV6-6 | CASSYGQYQPQHF | TGTGCCAGCAGTTACGGTCAGTATCAGCCCCAGCATTTT
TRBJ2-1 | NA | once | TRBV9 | CAIISRGRPYNEQFF | TGTGCCATCATTTCTAGAGGTAGGCCTTACAATGAGCAGTTCTTC
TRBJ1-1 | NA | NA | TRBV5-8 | CASSFRGTEAFF | TGTGCCAGCAGCTTCCGGGGAACTGAAGCTTTCTTT
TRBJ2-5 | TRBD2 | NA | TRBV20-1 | CSASFPSGAQETQYF | TGCAGTGCTAGTTTCCCTAGCGGGGCCCAAGAGACCCAGTACTTC
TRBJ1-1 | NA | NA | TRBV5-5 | CASSLRVSGTEAFF | TGTGCCAGCAGCTTGAGGGTCTCGGGGACTGAAGCTTTCTTT
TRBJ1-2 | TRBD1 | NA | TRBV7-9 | CASSLRQGNYGYTF | TGTGCCAGCAGCTTAAGACAGGGGAACTATGGCTACACCTTC
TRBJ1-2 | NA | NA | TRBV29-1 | CSVEFAMGYTF | TGCAGCGTCGAGTTCGCAATGGGCTACACCTTC
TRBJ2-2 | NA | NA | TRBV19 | CASTRNSDTGELFF | TGTGCCAGCACCCGAAACAGTGACACCGGGGAGCTGTTTTTT
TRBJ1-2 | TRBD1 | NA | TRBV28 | CASSHRGEGYTF | TGTGCCAGCAGTCACAGGGGTGAAGGCTACACCTTC
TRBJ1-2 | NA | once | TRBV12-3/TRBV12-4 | CASSIQGLGYTF | TGTGCCAGCAGTATTCAGGGGTTGGGCTACACCTTC
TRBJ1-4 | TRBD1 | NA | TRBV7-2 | CASSGGTGPNEKLFF | TGTGCCAGCAGCGGAGGGACAGGGCCAAATGAAAAACTGTTTTTT
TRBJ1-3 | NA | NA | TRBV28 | CASSLLRDLSFGTIYF | TGTGCCAGCAGTCTCCTAAGGGACTTGAGTTTCGGCACCATATATTTT
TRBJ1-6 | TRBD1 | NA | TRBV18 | CASSPGDRQYSPLHF | TGTGCCAGCTCACCCGGGGACAGACAATATTCACCCCTCCACTTT
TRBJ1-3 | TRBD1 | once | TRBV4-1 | CASSQWDRGPGNTIYF | TGCGCCAGCAGCCAGTGGGACAGAGGTCCAGGAAACACCATATATTTT
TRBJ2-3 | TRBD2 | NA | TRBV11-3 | CASSLGLAVTHTQYF | TGTGCCAGCAGCTTAGGGCTAGCGGTGACTCATACGCAGTATTTT
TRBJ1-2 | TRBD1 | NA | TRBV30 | CAWSEPIPGQTYDMVYGYTF | TGTGCCTGGAGTGAACCAATACCGGGACAGACATACGACATGGTCTATGGCTACACCTTC
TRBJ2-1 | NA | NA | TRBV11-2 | CASSLIVNEQFF | TGTGCCAGCAGCTTGATAGTCAATGAGCAGTTCTTC
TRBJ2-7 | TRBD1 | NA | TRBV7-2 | CASSLRVQGAYEQYF | TGTGCCAGCAGCTTACGGGTACAGGGGGCTTACGAGCAGTACTTC
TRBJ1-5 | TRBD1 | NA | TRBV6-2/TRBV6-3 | CASSLDRGLNQPQHF | TGTGCCAGCAGTCTCGACAGGGGCCTAAATCAGCCCCAGCATTTT
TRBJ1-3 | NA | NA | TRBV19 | CASTLGFTSGNTIYF | TGTGCCAGTACCCTCGGTTTTACCTCTGGAAACACCATATATTTT
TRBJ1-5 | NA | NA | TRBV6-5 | CASSSGEGPQHF | TGTGCCAGCAGTTCCGGGGAGGGGCCCCAGCATTTT
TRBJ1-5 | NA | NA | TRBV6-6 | CASSYDQGSQPQHF | TGTGCCAGCAGTTACGACCAGGGCTCTCAGCCCCAGCATTTT
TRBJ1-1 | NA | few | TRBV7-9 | CASSFDTEAFF | TGTGCCAGCAGCTTCGACACTGAAGCTTTCTTT
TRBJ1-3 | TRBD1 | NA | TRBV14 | CASSLLTGGPGNTIYF | TGTGCCAGCAGCCTTCTTACAGGGGGCCCTGGAAACACCATATATTTT
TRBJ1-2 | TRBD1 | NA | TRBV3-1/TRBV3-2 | CASSQGQGTMGYGYTF | TGTGCCAGCAGCCAAGGACAGGGGACAATGGGCTATGGCTACACCTTC
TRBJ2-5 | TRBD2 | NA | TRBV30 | CAWSVAGVETQYF | TGTGCCTGGAGTGTGGCGGGGGTCGAGACCCAGTACTTC
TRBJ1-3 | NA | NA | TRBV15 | CATSRGDSGNTIYF | TGTGCCACCAGCAGAGGAGACTCTGGAAACACCATATATTTT